This T cell receptor beta chain appears in the sequencing data of a study of T cell responses to AZD1222 COVID-19 vaccine (dated by TCRdb to the early 2020s). In terms of the full investigation: Because spike-specific TCR depth and breadth did not differ between the two schedules, AZD1222 recipients who got a second dose at roughly 4 weeks were pooled with those who got a second dose at roughly 12 weeks. A total of 230 to 250 trial participants underwent TCR sequencing, of whom 200 to 220 received two doses of AZD1222 and about 25 received two doses of the MenACWY control vaccine. Trial participants were enrolled by age into 18-55, 56-69 and 70-plus year subgroups, with approximately 150, 28 and 58 TCR-sequenced participants respectively. On the study overall, not on this receptor specifically: Participants were mostly white British and included more females than males, and it was suggested by the authors that clonal diversity may have been underestimated. Because no samples from the day 14 peak response were available, repertoires could be characterized only after the peak T cell response. Reportedly, close to half of the unique spike-specific TCRs recognized epitopes lying outside the regions that are mutated in the B.1.351 and B.1.1.7 variants. The 56-69-year group was small, and its depth increase did not reach significance, likely because of low power. Only five or six AZD1222 recipients were SARS-CoV-2 seropositive at baseline, limiting conclusions about previously exposed vaccinees. A significant rise in spike-specific TCR breadth and depth was observed after two AZD1222 doses relative to day 0 and relative to MenACWY recipients. CD4 TCRs associated with the vaccine covered the entire spike protein, and the dominant responses were in regions 160-218 and 743-854.

The CDR1 and CDR2 encoded by the germline V gene are MNHNS and SASEGT. V loses 3 bases, J loses 6 bases, and the germline ends lie 11 bases apart. Taken from cysteine to phenylalanine, the CDR3 has 14 residues. Of all the DNA, just the CDR3 is kept, 42 bases in frame from base 1. Concerning this clone: This receptor's antigen is unknown. The sample holds no much larger clone one base away, and base qualities are not on file.

This specimen's time point label, per the study, means: baseline before first vaccination. The vaccinee samples were drawn from two UK trials, COV001 and COV002, one of which was a single-blind randomized controlled phase 2/3 trial testing AZD1222 (ChAdOx1 nCoV-19) in healthy adults. Trial participant PBMC samples were collected at day 0 and day 28 after the second dose for TCRbeta chain sequencing. The CDR3 regions of human TCRbeta chains were subjected to immunosequencing. From the authors' description of their analysis: Repertoire TCRs were checked for matches against a reference library of SARS-CoV-2-specific TCRs that had been generated using the MIRA antigen-specificity platform. Breadth was defined as the fraction of unique TCRs that were SARS-CoV-2-associated. Depth was defined as the fraction of total T cells that were SARS-CoV-2-associated. Using the MIRA data, each spike-specific TCR was assigned both to the spike region to which the TCR was reactive and to a CD4 or CD8 class. Log10-transformed breadth and depth values were compared by one-way ANOVA with Sidak's multiple comparisons tests. Sourced from immuneACCESS, this table was stored by TCRdb with only in-frame sequences that have V and J called. A share of the clones is absent; for the studies checked, an unresolved V gene accounts for under half, and the remainder has no known explanation. V, J and clone size are taken as reported in that table, and D and trimming were inferred from the DNA itself. This sample holds more than 85,000 clones; about 88% were observed only once. The top ten clonotypes cover under 20% of the sample.

This receptor chain uses TRBV6-1 and TRBJ1-4, with the D segment identity uncertain. Source: peripheral blood, taken on day 0 of AZD1222 vaccination. The TCR was taken from an adult in good health. The CDR3: CASSDGIGDEKLFF. DNA sequence: TGTGCCAGCAGTGACGGGATTGGGGATGAAAAACTGTTTTTT.